The clone carrying this TCR beta chain was observed many times. This sample is drawn from a study of T cells in Graves' hyperthyroidism and ophthalmopathy. Study summary: At initial diagnosis, before any treatment had begun, peripheral blood was obtained.

Researchers took RNA transcripts and amplified the TCR beta CDR3 regions from them. The HTBI primer set was used in a first-round RT-PCR of the TCR CDR3. TCRdb redid the calling of the multiplex PCR reads with MiXCR, one entry per CDR3 protein. The repertoire has around 250,000 distinct CDR3 sequences, about 14% of them found once; the top ten carry about an eighth. The CDR3 covers 14 residues. V lost 5 bases and J lost 8, with 18 bases in between. The germline CDR1 and CDR2 sequences are MNHNS and SASEGT. Clinical symptoms, serum thyroxine, TRAb, thyroid ultrasound and orbital computed tomography established diagnosis. PBMCs were derived from approximately 10 ml fresh peripheral blood.

The V gene is TRBV6-1, the J gene TRBJ1-2; D gene uncertain. The TCR comes from a woman in her thirties or forties with Graves' hyperthyroidism that later progressed to Graves' ophthalmopathy. The sequenced sample consisted of blood. As DNA, the CDR3 is TGTGCCAGCAGTTCCAGAGGGCAGCTTATGGGCTACACCTTC. It translates to CASSSRGQLMGYTF.